This T cell receptor (beta chain) was recorded in a study of blood T cell repertoires in COVID-19. Study as a whole: PBMCs, B-cell-depleted T cells, or T cells were the source of the cDNA or gDNA that made up the material.

Using immunoSEQ multiplex PCR, the repertoire was profiled, and TCRdb retains in-frame clones only, with some absent. The table records 360,000 or so clones, roughly 90% of them present only once. The sequenced sample consisted of PBMCs or T cells enriched from blood (not recorded which). The clonotype comes from a woman under 40 who had been exposed to COVID-19.

The CDR3 DNA follows: TGTGCCAGTACCAACCCCGGCGGGAGAAGAGATGAGCAGTTCTTC. Its protein product is CASTNPGGRRDEQFF. The V gene is TRBV19, the J gene TRBJ2-1, with 7 bases lining up with TRBD2. The CDR3 has 15 amino acids. Germline trimming cut 7 bases from V and 8 bases from J; bases unmatched to any gene: 14. Germline CDR1 reads LNHDA; CDR2 reads SQIVND (reference sequence).